A selection of T cell receptor beta chains follows, all from one sample in a study of T cells after yellow fever vaccination. In TCRdb, the 5' RACE reads were re-called with MiXCR into one record per CDR3 protein. Here the sample spans roughly 120,000 distinct CDR3 sequences, about 7% being singletons. Specimen: CD4+ T cells sorted from PBMCs, collected roughly 45 days after the first yellow fever vaccination. The receptor set was obtained from a man in his late teens or twenties who received the YFV17D yellow fever vaccine. Each CDR3 is given with its conserved first and last residue. A D gene is named only where the DNA matches it firmly. The size entry is marked missing in some rows and otherwise reads once, few, many or a size class.

TRBV4-1,NA,many,TRBJ1-5,TGCGCCAGCAGCCAAGATAACCCGAGGGGGCAGCCCCAGCATTTT,CASSQDNPRGQPQHF
TRBV12-3/TRBV12-4,TRBD1,many,TRBJ2-3,TGTGCCAGCGGGAACAGGGGGCACACAGATACGCAGTATTTT,CASGNRGHTDTQYF
TRBV5-1,NA,many,TRBJ1-2,TGCGCCAGCAGCGGGGACGCCCCTGGCTACACCTTC,CASSGDAPGYTF
TRBV29-1,TRBD1,NA,TRBJ1-1,TGCAGCGTTGAGGTTGGACAGGGGGGGACTGAAGCTTTCTTT,CSVEVGQGGTEAFF
TRBV5-4,NA,few,TRBJ1-1,TGTGCCAGCAGCACCGGGGACCGTGAAGCTTTCTTT,CASSTGDREAFF
TRBV7-9,TRBD2,many,TRBJ2-1,TGTGCCAGCAGCTTGCGGGGACTAGCGGGGGCGGCTGAGCAGTTCTTC,CASSLRGLAGAAEQFF
TRBV20-1,TRBD2,many,TRBJ2-3,TGCAGTGCTAGGACTAGCGGTTCCCCCACAGATACGCAGTATTTT,CSARTSGSPTDTQYF
TRBV12-3/TRBV12-4,TRBD1,few,TRBJ2-2,TGTGCCAGCAGTACAAGACAGGGCTACACCGGGGAGCTGTTTTTT,CASSTRQGYTGELFF
TRBV9,NA,many,TRBJ2-5,TGTGCCAGCAGCGCACACAGGAGCCAAGAGACCCAGTACTTC,CASSAHRSQETQYF
TRBV7-2,TRBD1,few,TRBJ2-6,TGTGCCAGCAGTCAACCGGGACAGGGCGTCCTGACTTTC,CASSQPGQGVLTF
TRBV4-1,NA,NA,TRBJ2-1,TGCGCCAGCAGCCCGCCGGGCGAGAGCAGGGAGCAGTTCTTC,CASSPPGESREQFF
TRBV20-1,NA,few,TRBJ1-3,TGCAGTGCTAGGGAGTACTCTGGAAACACCATATATTTT,CSAREYSGNTIYF
TRBV28,NA,many,TRBJ2-7,TGTGCCAGCTTAAAAAGAAACTCCTACGAGCAGTACTTC,CASLKRNSYEQYF
TRBV20-1,NA,many,TRBJ2-2,TGCAGTGCTAGAGACGGTCGGCGCACCGGGGAGCTGTTTTTT,CSARDGRRTGELFF